Below, 15 T cell receptor beta chains from the same sample are listed, as sequenced in a study of blood T cell repertoires in COVID-19. The method was immunoSEQ multiplex PCR; TCRdb's version includes in-frame clones alone and lacks a portion of them. The sample gives 200,000 to 300,000 clones, 85% of which show up once; 5.5% to 7.5% is in the top ten. Sequenced material: peripheral blood. These receptors came from a woman aged 60-75 years with active or convalescent COVID-19.

V usage is TRBV19 and J usage is TRBJ1-1, with TRBD1 matching over 9 bases. Trimming took 5 bases from V and 1 from J; bases not matched to a gene: 8. This CDR3 is built from 16 residues. The germline gives CDR1 LNHDA, CDR2 SQIVND (reference sequence). CDR3 in amino acids: CASSPPPGQGNTEAFF. The CDR3 DNA reads TGTGCCAGTAGTCCCCCCCCGGGACAGGGGAACACTGAAGCTTTCTTT.

The count of this clone is one. V and J are TRBV6-5 and TRBJ1-1; D call uncertain. CDR1 is MNHEY and CDR2 is SVGAGI in the germline V gene. The CDR3 spans 14 residues. V shed 2 bases and J shed 5 bases, with 12 bases lying between them. CDR3 sequence reads: CASSYPPGRTEAFF. CDR3 nucleotides: TGTGCCAGCAGTTACCCGCCTGGCAGGACTGAAGCTTTCTTT.

This chain connects TRBV5-5 to TRBJ2-7; D gene ambiguous. This CDR3 spans 13 amino acids. Trimming pared 1 base from V and 2 bases from J, leaving 7 bases between. Germline loops: CDR1 SGHKS, CDR2 YYEKEE (reference sequence). CDR3 loop: CASSLSTAYEQYF. The CDR3 nucleotides are TGTGCCAGCAGCTTGAGCACAGCCTACGAGCAGTACTTC.

The chain recombines TRBV29-1 with TRBJ2-1, with 8 bases aligning to TRBD2. Trimming removed 5 bases from V and 7 bases from J; junction bases left unmatched: 13. The germline gives CDR1 SQVTM, CDR2 ANQGSEA. The CDR3 is 15 residues long. The CDR3 reads CSVPKPGGASNEQFF. Here the CDR3 DNA reads TGCAGCGTTCCGAAACCGGGAGGGGCGAGTAATGAGCAGTTCTTC.

This clone came up a few times. The chain recombines TRBV28 with TRBJ1-4, with TRBD1 as a possible D gene (6 bases). This CDR3 is built from 15 residues. Germline CDR1 and CDR2: MDHEN and SYDVKM. The V and J ends lost 2 bases and 2 bases respectively, with 9 bases between them. The DNA for the CDR3 is TGTGCCAGCAGTTTAATAGGACAGACTAATGAAAAACTGTTTTTT. This encodes CASSLIGQTNEKLFF.

The rearrangement links TRBV27 to TRBJ2-1; D not certain. The length of the CDR3 is 17 residues. The V gene lost 5 bases and the J gene lost 4 bases, with 21 bases spanning the gap. Germline loops: CDR1 MNHEY, CDR2 SMNVEV (reference sequence). CDR3 region: CASSLYSLGLGYNEQFF. The CDR3 region has the DNA TGTGCCAGCAGTCTCTACAGTCTGGGCCTTGGGTACAATGAGCAGTTCTTC.

With respect to this clone: Other DNA sequences in this sample translate to the same CDR3. The chain uses TRBV3-1 (or the pseudogene TRBV3-2) and TRBJ2-2, with D unresolved. The CDR3 runs 14 residues. Trimming shortened V by 2 bases and J by 4 bases, and 8 bases separated the two germline ends. Germline-derived CDR1 and CDR2 are LGHDT and YNNKEL (reference sequence). DNA for the CDR3: TGTGCCAGCAGCCAAAGTCGCGGCACCGGGGAGCTGTTTTTT. Its translation: CASSQSRGTGELFF.

The chain uses TRBV11-3 and TRBJ2-2; 12 bases are a match to TRBD2. The CDR3 runs to 17 residues. Losses at the gene ends were 4 bases for V and 7 bases for J; bases not matched to a gene: 10. Germline V gene sequence: CDR1 SGHNT, CDR2 YENEEA. The CDR3 here is CASSSYASGRAGGELFF. DNA of the CDR3: TGTGCCAGCAGCTCCTACGCTAGCGGGAGGGCCGGCGGGGAGCTGTTTTTT.

This clone came up many times. This sequence joins TRBV9 and TRBJ2-7; D gene ambiguous. This CDR3 is built from 14 residues. Germline CDR1 and CDR2: SGDLS and YYNGEE. Trimming removed 3 bases from V and 2 bases from J, with 12 bases in between. The CDR3 reads CASSAETPPYEQYF. CDR3 nucleotides: TGTGCCAGCAGCGCGGAGACCCCTCCCTACGAGCAGTACTTC.

This clone was counted once. The chain carries TRBV5-4 and TRBJ2-1; 8 nucleotides align to TRBD2. Trimming at V came to 4 bases and at J to 7 bases, leaving 13 bases not matched to a gene. Germline CDR1 and CDR2: SGHNT and YYREEE (reference sequence). The CDR3 contains 16 residues. CDR3 protein: CASSTGGGTSRNEQFF. DNA for the CDR3: TGTGCCAGCAGCACGGGGGGCGGGACTAGTAGGAATGAGCAGTTCTTC.

The chain joins TRBV15 to TRBJ2-7; maybe TRBD1 (6 bases). The CDR3 runs 13 residues. Germline CDR1 reads LNHNV; CDR2 reads YYDKDF (reference sequence). V lost 2 bases to trimming and J lost 5 bases, with 10 bases between them. CDR3 in amino acids: CATSRLPGDEQYF. CDR3 DNA sequence: TGTGCCACCAGCAGACTTCCAGGGGACGAGCAGTACTTC.

The chain recombines TRBV3-1 (or the pseudogene TRBV3-2) with TRBJ2-5; D perhaps matches TRBD2 (6 bases). The CDR3 covers 15 residues. Between the trimmed V and J ends, which lost 5 bases and 5 bases, there was a span of 18 bases. Germline assignment: CDR1 LGHDT and CDR2 YNNKEL (reference sequence). CDR3: CASSSRVGRTETQYF. The CDR3 bases are TGTGCCAGCAGCTCCCGAGTGGGGAGGACGGAGACCCAGTACTTC.

This chain joins TRBV2 and TRBJ2-2, with 8 bases identical to TRBD1. CDR1 is SNHLY, CDR2 FYNNEI, per germline. The CDR3 has 13 amino acids. V was pared by 6 bases and J by 8 bases, with 5 bases of the junction left unmatched. CDR3 amino acids: CASSDRGVGELFF. CDR3 nucleotides: TGTGCCAGCAGCGACAGGGGAGTAGGGGAGCTGTTTTTT.

The sample holds one count of this clone. This sequence joins TRBV5-1 and TRBJ1-1; D ambiguous. Trimming left V 5 bases short and J 0 bases short, with 8 bases between. In germline, CDR1 is SGHRS, CDR2 YFSETQ. The CDR3 has 13 residues. The CDR3 DNA sequence: TGCGCCAGCAGTCCTGACTTGAACACTGAAGCTTTCTTT. This sequence encodes CASSPDLNTEAFF. Based on the CDR3 plus reference TRBV5-1 and TRBJ1-1, the full variable domain is KAGVTQTPRYLIKTRGQQVTLSCSPISGHRSVSWYQQTPGQGLQFLFEYFSETQRNKGNFPGRFSGRQFSNSRSEMNVSTLELGDSALYLCASSPDLNTEAFFGQGTRLTVV.

This chain connects TRBV18 to TRBJ2-1, with TRBD2 identical over 10 bases. The germline V gene has CDR1 KGHSH and CDR2 LQKENI. The CDR3 has 17 amino acids. Trimming took 1 base from V and 5 from J; bases not matched to a gene: 8. CDR3 residues: CASSPLGPGLANNEQFF. The CDR3 nucleotides are TGTGCCAGCTCACCACTTGGACCGGGACTAGCGAACAATGAGCAGTTCTTC. The whole variable domain, filled in from reference TRBV18 and TRBJ2-1, reads NAGVMQNPRHLVRRRGQEARLRCSPMKGHSHVYWYRQLPEEGLKFMVYLQKENIIDESGMPKERFSAEFPKEGPSILRIQQVVRGDSAAYFCASSPLGPGLANNEQFFGPGTRLTVL.